These T cell receptor beta chains were read from a single sample in a study of cytomegalovirus exposure and HLA in healthy donors. This table comes from immunoSEQ multiplex PCR, and its TCRdb copy is limited to in-frame clones, with some not included. This table has fewer than 90,000 clones, 94% appearing once. The source material was PBMCs. These receptors came from a woman between 18 and 30 years old in good health and CMV-seronegative. The CDR3 runs from the conserved cysteine through the conserved F or W. The order of the fields is V gene, D gene, J gene, clone size, CDR3 protein, CDR3 DNA. A D gene is named only where the DNA matches it firmly. Only part of the rows carry a size: once, few, many, or a class if the clone is expanded.

V: TRBV6-1
D: NA
J: TRBJ2-1
size: NA
CDR3: CASTDSRFYNEQFF
DNA: TGTGCCAGCACGGACTCCCGATTTTACAATGAGCAGTTCTTC

V: TRBV7-9
D: NA
J: TRBJ2-5
size: NA
CDR3: CASSLLQGGETQYF
DNA: TGTGCCAGCAGCTTATTGCAGGGTGGGGAGACCCAGTACTTC

V: TRBV28
D: TRBD1
J: TRBJ2-1
size: few
CDR3: CASSLRWGTGGSYNEQFF
DNA: TGTGCCAGCAGTTTACGATGGGGTACAGGGGGCTCCTACAATGAGCAGTTCTTC

V: TRBV7-9
D: TRBD2
J: TRBJ2-5
size: NA
CDR3: CASSLGTSNGETQYF
DNA: TGTGCCAGCAGCCTCGGGACTAGCAACGGAGAGACCCAGTACTTC

V: TRBV28
D: TRBD2
J: TRBJ2-3
size: NA
CDR3: CASSSVLAGLTDTQYF
DNA: TGTGCCAGCAGTAGCGTCCTAGCGGGCCTCACAGATACGCAGTATTTT

V: TRBV30
D: TRBD1
J: TRBJ1-1
size: NA
CDR3: CAWSTGATSEAFF
DNA: TGTGCCTGGAGCACAGGGGCGACCTCCGAAGCTTTCTTT

V: TRBV4-1
D: TRBD1
J: TRBJ2-7
size: NA
CDR3: CASSQSDRGLSYEQYF
DNA: TGCGCCAGCAGCCAGTCGGACAGGGGGCTTTCCTACGAGCAGTACTTC

V: TRBV30
D: NA
J: TRBJ2-7
size: few
CDR3: CAWRGGSGEQYF
DNA: TGTGCCTGGAGGGGTGGTAGCGGCGAGCAGTACTTC

V: TRBV4-1
D: TRBD1
J: TRBJ1-1
size: NA
CDR3: CASSQGTGMNTEAFF
DNA: TGCGCCAGCAGCCAAGGGACAGGAATGAACACTGAAGCTTTCTTT

V: TRBV5-8
D: NA
J: TRBJ2-7
size: NA
CDR3: CASSLLDSYYEQYF
DNA: TGTGCCAGCAGCCTCCTAGACAGCTACTACGAGCAGTACTTC

V: TRBV29-1
D: NA
J: TRBJ2-3
size: NA
CDR3: CSVASGSTDTQYF
DNA: TGCAGCGTTGCGTCGGGGAGCACAGATACGCAGTATTTT

V: TRBV9
D: TRBD2
J: TRBJ2-1
size: once
CDR3: CASSVNSGGSYNEQFF
DNA: TGTGCCAGCAGCGTAAACTCTGGCGGGAGTTACAATGAGCAGTTCTTC

V: TRBV2
D: NA
J: TRBJ2-7
size: NA
CDR3: CASSVSVEQYF
DNA: TGTGCCAGCAGTGTTAGCGTCGAGCAGTACTTC

V: TRBV29-1
D: TRBD1
J: TRBJ1-1
size: once
CDR3: CSVPIGPRGQAEAFF
DNA: TGCAGCGTTCCCATTGGCCCCAGGGGGCAGGCTGAAGCTTTCTTT

V: TRBV29-1
D: TRBD1
J: TRBJ2-1
size: NA
CDR3: CSVGDHRTGPVTNEQFF
DNA: TGCAGCGTTGGAGATCACCGGACAGGTCCAGTAACCAATGAGCAGTTCTTC

V: TRBV10-1
D: NA
J: TRBJ2-7
size: NA
CDR3: CASSETEYYEQYF
DNA: TGCGCCAGCAGTGAGACAGAGTACTACGAGCAGTACTTC

V: TRBV29-1
D: NA
J: TRBJ2-7
size: NA
CDR3: CSVSVAGEQYF
DNA: TGCAGCGTTTCGGTAGCCGGCGAGCAGTACTTC

V: TRBV5-1
D: NA
J: TRBJ1-2
size: NA
CDR3: CASSGQLDGYTF
DNA: TGCGCCAGCAGTGGACAGCTGGATGGCTACACCTTC

V: TRBV6-1
D: NA
J: TRBJ2-2
size: NA
CDR3: CASSDRDTGELFF
DNA: TGTGCCAGCAGTGACAGGGACACCGGGGAGCTGTTTTTT

V: TRBV10-3
D: NA
J: TRBJ1-1
size: NA
CDR3: CAISESRDTEAFF
DNA: TGTGCCATCAGTGAGTCGAGGGACACTGAAGCTTTCTTT

V: TRBV6-5
D: NA
J: TRBJ1-2
size: NA
CDR3: CASSYHFQGSKNGYTF
DNA: TGTGCCAGCAGTTATCACTTTCAGGGGAGTAAGAATGGCTACACCTTC

V: TRBV19
D: TRBD2
J: TRBJ2-7
size: NA
CDR3: CASSLETSGRSYEQYF
DNA: TGTGCCAGTAGCCTCGAAACTAGCGGGAGATCCTACGAGCAGTACTTC

V: TRBV5-8
D: TRBD1
J: TRBJ2-7
size: once
CDR3: CASISKDRAYEQYF
DNA: TGTGCCAGCATCAGCAAGGACAGGGCCTACGAGCAGTACTTC

V: TRBV12-5
D: NA
J: TRBJ1-1
size: NA
CDR3: CASGPPLRQRTEAFF
DNA: TGTGCTAGTGGTCCCCCCCTAAGACAGAGGACTGAAGCTTTCTTT

V: TRBV7-8
D: TRBD1
J: TRBJ2-7
size: NA
CDR3: CASSVRTGAREQYF
DNA: TGTGCCAGCAGCGTGAGGACAGGGGCTCGCGAGCAGTACTTC

V: TRBV29-1
D: NA
J: TRBJ2-1
size: NA
CDR3: CSVELNEQFF
DNA: TGCAGCGTTGAACTAAATGAGCAGTTCTTC

V: TRBV4-1
D: TRBD1
J: TRBJ2-7
size: NA
CDR3: CASSQGGRGGSSYEQYF
DNA: TGCGCCAGCAGCCAAGGTGGTAGAGGGGGCAGCTCCTACGAGCAGTACTTC

V: TRBV12-5
D: TRBD2
J: TRBJ2-1
size: once
CDR3: CASGLLAGGSGEQFF
DNA: TGTGCTAGTGGTTTGCTAGCGGGAGGTTCTGGTGAGCAGTTCTTC

V: TRBV15
D: NA
J: TRBJ2-3
size: NA
CDR3: CATSRGRVSTDTQYF
DNA: TGTGCCACCAGCAGGGGCAGGGTCAGCACAGATACGCAGTATTTT

V: TRBV11-2
D: NA
J: TRBJ2-4
size: NA
CDR3: CASSLRAGLNDIQYF
DNA: TGTGCCAGCAGCTTAAGAGCAGGGTTAAATGACATTCAGTACTTC

V: TRBV4-1
D: TRBD1
J: TRBJ2-3
size: NA
CDR3: CASTSKMTGQSTDTQYF
DNA: TGCGCCAGCACCTCAAAAATGACAGGGCAAAGCACAGATACGCAGTATTTT

V: TRBV27
D: TRBD1
J: TRBJ2-2
size: NA
CDR3: CASSMRTGRAGELFF
DNA: TGTGCCAGCAGTATGCGGACAGGACGGGCCGGGGAGCTGTTTTTT

V: TRBV11-3
D: TRBD1
J: TRBJ1-2
size: NA
CDR3: CASSRGTDYINYGYTF
DNA: TGTGCCAGCAGCCGAGGGACAGATTATATTAACTATGGCTACACCTTC

V: TRBV7-8
D: TRBD2
J: TRBJ2-5
size: NA
CDR3: CASIEGGREAVKTQYF
DNA: TGTGCCAGCATCGAGGGGGGGCGGGAGGCTGTTAAGACCCAGTACTTC

V: TRBV4-1
D: NA
J: TRBJ2-7
size: NA
CDR3: CASSQDSSPPYEQYF
DNA: TGCGCCAGCAGCCAAGATTCGAGCCCTCCCTACGAGCAGTACTTC

V: TRBV10-3
D: TRBD2
J: TRBJ2-3
size: NA
CDR3: CAMSDASGGDPDTQYF
DNA: TGTGCCATGTCGGATGCGTCGGGGGGAGACCCAGATACGCAGTATTTT

V: TRBV11-3
D: TRBD1
J: TRBJ2-5
size: NA
CDR3: CASSRRDSKETQYF
DNA: TGTGCCAGCAGCCGCAGGGACAGCAAAGAGACCCAGTACTTC

V: TRBV2
D: NA
J: TRBJ1-2
size: NA
CDR3: CASSEAAQGVSSGYTF
DNA: TGTGCCAGCAGTGAAGCGGCCCAAGGTGTTTCTAGTGGCTACACCTTC

V: TRBV6-4
D: NA
J: TRBJ2-7
size: NA
CDR3: CASSSVDCLVKQYF
DNA: TGTGCCAGCAGTTCTGTAGATTGTCTAGTAAAGCAGTACTTC

V: TRBV30
D: NA
J: TRBJ2-3
size: NA
CDR3: CAWSLGGAVTDTQYF
DNA: TGTGCCTGGAGTCTAGGGGGGGCAGTAACAGATACGCAGTATTTT

V: TRBV15
D: NA
J: TRBJ2-5
size: NA
CDR3: CATSIRTEQETQYF
DNA: TGTGCCACCAGCATACGGACAGAACAAGAGACCCAGTACTTC

V: TRBV6-1
D: TRBD1
J: TRBJ2-7
size: NA
CDR3: CASSEGGTGAYEQYF
DNA: TGTGCCAGCAGTGAAGGCGGGACAGGGGCCTACGAGCAGTACTTC

V: TRBV6-5
D: TRBD1
J: TRBJ2-1
size: NA
CDR3: CASSGTGIKFF
DNA: TGTGCCAGCAGTGGGACAGGGATTAAGTTCTTC

V: TRBV6-4
D: NA
J: TRBJ2-1
size: NA
CDR3: CASSYKSGDYNEQFF
DNA: TGTGCCAGCAGTTACAAATCAGGGGACTACAATGAGCAGTTCTTC

V: TRBV9
D: NA
J: TRBJ1-4
size: NA
CDR3: CASSVEGVEEKLFF
DNA: TGTGCCAGCAGCGTAGAAGGGGTCGAGGAAAAACTGTTTTTT

V: TRBV5-1
D: NA
J: TRBJ1-3
size: NA
CDR3: CASSLVGTNENTIYF
DNA: TGCGCCAGCAGCTTGGTTGGGACAAATGAAAACACCATATATTTT

V: TRBV11-2
D: TRBD1
J: TRBJ1-3
size: NA
CDR3: CASSLDGQGASGNTIYF
DNA: TGTGCCAGCAGCTTAGACGGCCAGGGGGCTTCTGGAAACACCATATATTTT